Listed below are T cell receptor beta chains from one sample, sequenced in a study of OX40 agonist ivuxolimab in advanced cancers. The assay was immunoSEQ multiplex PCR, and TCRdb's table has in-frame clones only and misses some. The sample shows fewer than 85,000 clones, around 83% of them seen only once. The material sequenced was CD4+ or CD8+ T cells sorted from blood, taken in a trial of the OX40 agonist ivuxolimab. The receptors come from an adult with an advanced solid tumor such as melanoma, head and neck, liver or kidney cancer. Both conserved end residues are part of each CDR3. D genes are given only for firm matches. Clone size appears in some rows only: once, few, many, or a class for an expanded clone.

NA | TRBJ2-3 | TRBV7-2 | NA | CASSLRHRETDTQYF | TGTGCCAGCAGCTTACGGCACAGGGAAACAGATACGCAGTATTTT
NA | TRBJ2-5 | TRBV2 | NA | CASSGRGLETQYF | TGTGCCAGCAGTGGGCGGGGGCTGGAGACCCAGTACTTC
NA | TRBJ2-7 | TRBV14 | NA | CASSPSLYEQYF | TGTGCCAGCAGTCCTTCCCTGTACGAGCAGTACTTC
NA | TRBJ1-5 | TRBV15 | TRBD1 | CATSRKGQTNQPQHF | TGTGCCACCAGCAGAAAGGGACAGACCAATCAGCCCCAGCATTTT
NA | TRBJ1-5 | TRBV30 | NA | CAWSVKGSQPQHF | TGTGCCTGGAGTGTGAAGGGGAGCCAGCCCCAGCATTTT
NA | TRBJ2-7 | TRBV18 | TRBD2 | CASSPLTSGAYEQYF | TGTGCCAGCTCACCTCTGACTAGCGGGGCCTACGAGCAGTACTTC
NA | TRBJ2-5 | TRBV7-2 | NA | CASSLRGYQETQYF | TGTGCCAGCAGCTTACGGGGGTACCAAGAGACCCAGTACTTC
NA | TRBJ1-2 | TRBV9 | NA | CASSVDTPSPYGYTF | TGTGCCAGCAGCGTAGACACACCAAGCCCTTATGGCTACACCTTC
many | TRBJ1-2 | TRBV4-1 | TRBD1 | CASSPRDRGFYGYTF | TGCGCCAGCAGCCCCCGGGACAGGGGTTTCTATGGCTACACCTTC
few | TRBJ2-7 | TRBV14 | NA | CASSQPGTGTYEQYF | TGTGCCAGCAGCCAACCCGGGACGGGAACCTACGAGCAGTACTTC